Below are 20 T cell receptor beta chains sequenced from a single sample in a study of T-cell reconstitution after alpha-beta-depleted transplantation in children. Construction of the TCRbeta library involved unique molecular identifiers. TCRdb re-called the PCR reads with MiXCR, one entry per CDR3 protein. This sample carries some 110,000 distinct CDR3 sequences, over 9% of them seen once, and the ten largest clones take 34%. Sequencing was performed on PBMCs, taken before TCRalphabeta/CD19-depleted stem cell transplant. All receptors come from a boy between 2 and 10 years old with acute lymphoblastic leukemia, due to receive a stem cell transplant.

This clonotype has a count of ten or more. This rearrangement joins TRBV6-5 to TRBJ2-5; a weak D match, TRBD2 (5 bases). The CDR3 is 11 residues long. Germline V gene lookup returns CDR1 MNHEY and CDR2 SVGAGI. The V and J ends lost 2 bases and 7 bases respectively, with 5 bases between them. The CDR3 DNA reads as TGTGCCAGCAGTTACGGAGGGACCCAGTACTTC. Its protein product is CASSYGGTQYF.

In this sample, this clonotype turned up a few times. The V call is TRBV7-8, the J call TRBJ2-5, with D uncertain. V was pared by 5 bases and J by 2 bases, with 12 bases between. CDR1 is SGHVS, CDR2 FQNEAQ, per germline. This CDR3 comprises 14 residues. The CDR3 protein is CASSLYALQETQYF. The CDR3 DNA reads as TGTGCCAGCAGCCTCTACGCCCTACAAGAGACCCAGTACTTC.

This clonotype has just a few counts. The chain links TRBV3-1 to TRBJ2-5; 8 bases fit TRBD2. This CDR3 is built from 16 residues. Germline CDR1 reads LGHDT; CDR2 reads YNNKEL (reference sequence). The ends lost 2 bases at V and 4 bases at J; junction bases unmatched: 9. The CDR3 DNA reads TGTGCCAGCAGCCAATGGCTAGCGGGTGGGGCAGAGACCCAGTACTTC. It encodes CASSQWLAGGAETQYF.

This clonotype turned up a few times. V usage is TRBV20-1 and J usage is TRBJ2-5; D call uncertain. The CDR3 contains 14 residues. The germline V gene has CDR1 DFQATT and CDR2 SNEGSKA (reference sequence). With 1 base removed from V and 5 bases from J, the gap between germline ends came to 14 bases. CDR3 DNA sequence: TGCAGTGCTAGAGGACCGCCGGTCGGGGAGACCCAGTACTTC. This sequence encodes CSARGPPVGETQYF.

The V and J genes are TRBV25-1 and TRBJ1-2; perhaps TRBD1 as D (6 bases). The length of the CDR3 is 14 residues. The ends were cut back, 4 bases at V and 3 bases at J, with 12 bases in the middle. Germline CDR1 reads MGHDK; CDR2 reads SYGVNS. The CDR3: CASSGSGDHYGYTF. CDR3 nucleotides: TGTGCCAGCAGTGGATCAGGGGACCACTATGGCTACACCTTC.

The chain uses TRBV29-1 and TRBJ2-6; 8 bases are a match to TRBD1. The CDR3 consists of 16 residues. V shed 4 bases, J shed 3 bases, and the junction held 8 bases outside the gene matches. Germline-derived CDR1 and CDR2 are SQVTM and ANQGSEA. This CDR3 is CSVAGQGLFGANVLTF. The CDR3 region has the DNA TGCAGCGTTGCCGGACAGGGCCTTTTTGGGGCCAACGTCCTGACTTTC.

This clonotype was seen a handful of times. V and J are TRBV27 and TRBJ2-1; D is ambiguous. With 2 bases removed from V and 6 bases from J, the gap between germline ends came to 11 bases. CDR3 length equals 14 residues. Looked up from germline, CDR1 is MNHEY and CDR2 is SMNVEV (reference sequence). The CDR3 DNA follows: TGTGCCAGCAGTTTAGGACCTTCAGCCAATGAGCAGTTCTTC. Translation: CASSLGPSANEQFF.

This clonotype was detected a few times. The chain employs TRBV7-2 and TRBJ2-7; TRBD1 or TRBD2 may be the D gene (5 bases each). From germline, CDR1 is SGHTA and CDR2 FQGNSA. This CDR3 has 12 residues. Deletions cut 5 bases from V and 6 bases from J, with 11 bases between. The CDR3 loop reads CASSLTRGEQYF. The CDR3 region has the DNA TGTGCCAGCAGCCTCACTAGGGGCGAGCAGTACTTC.

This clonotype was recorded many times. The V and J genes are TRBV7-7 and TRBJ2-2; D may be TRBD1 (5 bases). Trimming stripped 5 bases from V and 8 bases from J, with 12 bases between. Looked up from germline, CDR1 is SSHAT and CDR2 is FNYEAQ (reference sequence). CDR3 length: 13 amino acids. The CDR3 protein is CASSPDISGELFF. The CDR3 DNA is TGTGCCAGCAGCCCGGACATCTCGGGGGAGCTGTTTTTT.

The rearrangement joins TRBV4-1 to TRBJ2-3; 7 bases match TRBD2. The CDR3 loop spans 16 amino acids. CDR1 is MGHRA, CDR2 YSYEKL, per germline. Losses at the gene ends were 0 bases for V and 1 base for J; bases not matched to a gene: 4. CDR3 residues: CASSQEGLVRTDTQYF. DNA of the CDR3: TGCGCCAGCAGCCAAGAAGGACTAGTGCGCACAGATACGCAGTATTTT.

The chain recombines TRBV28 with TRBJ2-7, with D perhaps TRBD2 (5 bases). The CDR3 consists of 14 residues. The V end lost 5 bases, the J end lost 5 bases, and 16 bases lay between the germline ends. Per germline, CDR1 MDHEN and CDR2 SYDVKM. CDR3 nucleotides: TGTGCCAGCAGTCCCCGTACTAGTCTCAACGAGCAGTACTTC. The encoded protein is CASSPRTSLNEQYF.

The chain's CDR3 is CASSQGVWAGDLYGYTF. CDR3 coding DNA: TGTGCCAGCAGCCAAGGTGTGTGGGCAGGGGATCTCTATGGCTACACCTTC. The rearrangement links TRBV3-1 to TRBJ1-2; maybe TRBD1 (6 bases). Germline CDR1 and CDR2: LGHDT and YNNKEL (reference sequence). V lost 1 base, J lost 4 bases, and 19 bases lay in between. The CDR3 spans 17 residues.

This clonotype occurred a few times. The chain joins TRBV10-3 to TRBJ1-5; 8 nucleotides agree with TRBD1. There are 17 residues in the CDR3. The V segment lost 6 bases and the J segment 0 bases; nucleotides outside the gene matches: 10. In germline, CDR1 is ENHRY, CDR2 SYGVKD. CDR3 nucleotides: TGTGCCATCAGGGGGAAACAGGGGGACCATAGCAATCAGCCCCAGCATTTT. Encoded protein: CAIRGKQGDHSNQPQHF.

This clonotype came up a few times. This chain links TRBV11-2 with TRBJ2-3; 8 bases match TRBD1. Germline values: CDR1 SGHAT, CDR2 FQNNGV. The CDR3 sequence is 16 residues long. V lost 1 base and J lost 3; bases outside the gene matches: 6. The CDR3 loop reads CASSLGVRQGTDTQYF. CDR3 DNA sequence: TGTGCCAGCAGCTTAGGAGTGAGACAGGGGACAGATACGCAGTATTTT.

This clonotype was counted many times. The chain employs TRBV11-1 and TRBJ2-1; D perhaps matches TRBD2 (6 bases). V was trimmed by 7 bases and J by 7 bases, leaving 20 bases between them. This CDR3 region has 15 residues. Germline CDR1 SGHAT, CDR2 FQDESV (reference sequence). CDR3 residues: CASTYWRGGGNEQFF. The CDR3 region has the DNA TGTGCCAGCACCTATTGGCGGGGAGGAGGGAATGAGCAGTTCTTC. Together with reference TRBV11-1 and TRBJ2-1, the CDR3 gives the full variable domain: EAEVAQSPRYKITEKSQAVAFWCDPISGHATLYWYRQILGQGPELLVQFQDESVVDDSQLPKDRFSAERLKGVDSTLKIQPAELGDSAMYLCASTYWRGGGNEQFFGPGTRLTVL.

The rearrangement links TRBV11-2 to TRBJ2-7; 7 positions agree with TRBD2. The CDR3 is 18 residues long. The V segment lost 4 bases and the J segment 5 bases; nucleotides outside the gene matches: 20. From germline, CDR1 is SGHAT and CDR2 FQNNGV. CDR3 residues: CASSSWGGPLFKPNEQYF. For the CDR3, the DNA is TGTGCCAGCAGCTCCTGGGGGGGACCGCTCTTTAAACCTAACGAGCAGTACTTC.

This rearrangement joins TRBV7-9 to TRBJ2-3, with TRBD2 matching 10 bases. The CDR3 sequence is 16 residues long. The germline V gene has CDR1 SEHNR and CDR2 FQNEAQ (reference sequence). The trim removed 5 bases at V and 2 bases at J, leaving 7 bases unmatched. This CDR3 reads CASSATGTSDTDTQYF. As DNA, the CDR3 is TGTGCCAGCAGCGCCACCGGGACTAGCGACACAGATACGCAGTATTTT.

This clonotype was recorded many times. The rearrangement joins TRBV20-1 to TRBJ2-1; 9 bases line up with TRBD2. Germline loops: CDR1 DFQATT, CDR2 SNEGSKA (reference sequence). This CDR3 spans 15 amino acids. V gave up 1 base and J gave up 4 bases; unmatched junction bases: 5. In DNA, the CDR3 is TGCAGTGCTAGAGGCGGGGGGGTTAGGTACAATGAGCAGTTCTTC. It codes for CSARGGGVRYNEQFF.

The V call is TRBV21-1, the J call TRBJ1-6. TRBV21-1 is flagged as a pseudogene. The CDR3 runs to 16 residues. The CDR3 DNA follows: TGTGCCAGCAGCAAAGCGTGGTCAGGATCATTTAGCCGGTGTGACTTT. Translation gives CASSKAWSGSFSRCDF.

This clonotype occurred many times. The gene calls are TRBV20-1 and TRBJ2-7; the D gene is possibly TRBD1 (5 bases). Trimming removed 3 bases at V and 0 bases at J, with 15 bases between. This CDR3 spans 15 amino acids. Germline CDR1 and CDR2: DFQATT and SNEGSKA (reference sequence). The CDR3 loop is CSARGDRILSYEQYF. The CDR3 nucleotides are TGCAGTGCTAGGGGTGACAGAATCCTCTCCTACGAGCAGTACTTC.